Reported below is one T cell receptor beta chain. Its antigen is as yet unknown. The data derive from a study of cytomegalovirus exposure and HLA in healthy donors. Notes on the study in general: Most CMV-associated TCR beta chains were later found to appear HLA-restricted.

13 Jbeta primers and 60 Vbeta primers were used for the PCR. TCRdb's copy holds only in-frame clones and misses some; the assay was immunoSEQ multiplex PCR. The sample comprises more than 30,000 clones, around 74% of which are singletons, and approximately 6% rests with the top ten. Donors were ostensibly healthy at sampling, although undocumented immune exposures were probable. Material: PBMCs. The clonotype comes from a man between 25 and 39 years old in good health and CMV-seronegative.

DNA for the CDR3: TGTGCCAGCTCGCCTACAGGGATAACTAATGAAAAACTGTTTTTT. It codes for CASSPTGITNEKLFF. The V gene is TRBV18, the J gene TRBJ1-4, with D maybe TRBD1 (6 bases). Trimming stripped 6 bases from V and 1 base from J, with 12 bases between. CDR1 is KGHSH, CDR2 LQKENI, per germline. This CDR3 has 15 residues.